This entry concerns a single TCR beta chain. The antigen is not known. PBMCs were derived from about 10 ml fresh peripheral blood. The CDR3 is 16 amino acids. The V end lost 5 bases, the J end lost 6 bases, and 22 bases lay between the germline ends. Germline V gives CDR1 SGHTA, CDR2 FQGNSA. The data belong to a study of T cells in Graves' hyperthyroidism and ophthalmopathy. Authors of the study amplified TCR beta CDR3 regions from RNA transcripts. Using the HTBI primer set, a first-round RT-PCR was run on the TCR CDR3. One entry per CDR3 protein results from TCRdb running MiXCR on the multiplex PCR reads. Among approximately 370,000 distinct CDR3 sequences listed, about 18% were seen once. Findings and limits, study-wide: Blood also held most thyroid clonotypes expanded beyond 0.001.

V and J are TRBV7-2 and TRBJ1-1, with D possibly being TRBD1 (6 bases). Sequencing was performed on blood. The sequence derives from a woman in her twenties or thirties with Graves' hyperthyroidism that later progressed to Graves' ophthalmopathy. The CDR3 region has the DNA TGTGCCAGCAGCCCCCTGGCGTGGACCGGGGGCGCTGAAGCTTTCTTT. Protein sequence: CASSPLAWTGGAEAFF.